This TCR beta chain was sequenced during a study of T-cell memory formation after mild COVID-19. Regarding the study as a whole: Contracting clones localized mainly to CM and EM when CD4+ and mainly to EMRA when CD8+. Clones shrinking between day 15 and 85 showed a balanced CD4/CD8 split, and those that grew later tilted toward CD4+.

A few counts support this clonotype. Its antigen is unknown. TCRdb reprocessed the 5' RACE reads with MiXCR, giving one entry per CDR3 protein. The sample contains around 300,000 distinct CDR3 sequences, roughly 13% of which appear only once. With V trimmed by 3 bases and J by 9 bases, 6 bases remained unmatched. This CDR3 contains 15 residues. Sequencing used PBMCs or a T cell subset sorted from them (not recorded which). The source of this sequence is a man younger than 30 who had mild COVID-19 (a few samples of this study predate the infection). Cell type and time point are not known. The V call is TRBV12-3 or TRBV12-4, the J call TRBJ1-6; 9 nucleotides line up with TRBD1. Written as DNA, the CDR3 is TGTGCCAGCAGTTTTGGAACAGGGGGCCTTTCACCCCTCCACTTT. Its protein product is CASSFGTGGLSPLHF.